Below are 16 T cell receptor beta chains sequenced from a single sample in a study of response to subunit inactivated influenza vaccine. TCRdb redid the calling of the RT-PCR reads with MiXCR, one entry per CDR3 protein. Of 450,000 to 550,000 distinct CDR3 sequences listed, 25% are singletons. Specimen: CD4+ T cells sorted from PBMCs, collected 5 days after vaccination. The receptors stem from a man in his fifties who received an inactivated influenza vaccine.

This clonotype occurred a few times. This sequence joins TRBV12-3 or TRBV12-4 and TRBJ2-3, with TRBD1 matching over 8 bases. This CDR3 is 16 amino acids long. V lost 5 bases and J lost 0; bases outside the gene matches: 7. The CDR3 DNA follows: TGTGCCAGCAGTCAACTGGGACAGGTCAGCACAGATACGCAGTATTTT. Translation: CASSQLGQVSTDTQYF.

The V call is TRBV9, the J call TRBJ2-2; TRBD2 agrees at 10 bases. The CDR3 loop spans 18 amino acids. The trim removed 0 bases at V and 6 bases at J, leaving 11 bases unmatched. CDR1 SGDLS and CDR2 YYNGEE come from the germline V gene. For the CDR3, the DNA is TGTGCCAGCAGCGTAGACCTCCCTAGCGGGAGAGTTTCCGGGGAGCTGTTTTTT. Translated, it gives CASSVDLPSGRVSGELFF.

The chain employs TRBV11-2 and TRBJ1-6; TRBD1 aligns across 7 bases. Germline V CDR1 and CDR2: SGHAT, FQNNGV. With 0 bases clipped from V and 10 bases from J, the junction kept 6 bases outside the gene matches. The CDR3 spans 15 residues. CDR3 region: CASSLDLDRYSPLHF. DNA of the CDR3: TGTGCCAGCAGCTTAGATCTGGACAGGTACTCACCCCTCCACTTT.

This clonotype has only a few counts. The rearrangement joins TRBV20-1 to TRBJ2-1, with D unclear. This CDR3 spans 15 amino acids. CDR1 DFQATT and CDR2 SNEGSKA come from the germline V gene (reference sequence). V lost 2 bases, J lost 1 base, and 12 bases lay in between. The CDR3 spells CSARISGMSYNEQFF. CDR3 in DNA: TGCAGTGCTAGAATTTCCGGAATGTCCTACAATGAGCAGTTCTTC.

This clonotype was observed at least ten times. This chain links TRBV12-3 or TRBV12-4 with TRBJ2-5; D might be TRBD1 (5 bases). The CDR3 contains 14 residues. The V end lost 1 base, the J end lost 1 base, and 7 bases lay between the germline ends. In DNA form, the CDR3 reads TGTGCCAGCAGTTTAGGGGGCCCCCAAGAGACCCAGTACTTC. As protein: CASSLGGPQETQYF.

This clonotype has a handful of counts. The chain recombines TRBV12-3 or TRBV12-4 with TRBJ2-3, with D maybe TRBD1 (5 bases). The CDR3 loop spans 13 amino acids. The V gene lost 4 bases and the J gene lost 8 bases, with 13 bases spanning the gap. CDR3 nucleotides: TGTGCCAGCAGTTATCAGGGAAGAGGTACGCAGTATTTT. This translates into CASSYQGRGTQYF.

The chain is built from TRBV3-1 and TRBJ2-1, with 7 bases identical to TRBD2. This CDR3 is 15 amino acids long. CDR1 and CDR2 (germline): LGHDT, YNNKEL (reference sequence). The V gene end was trimmed by 0 bases and the J gene end by 9 bases; junction bases not matched to a gene: 8. The CDR3 spells CASSQDLTSDPEQFF. CDR3 nucleotide sequence: TGTGCCAGCAGCCAAGATCTCACTAGCGACCCTGAGCAGTTCTTC.

This chain connects TRBV5-4 to TRBJ2-3; D remains ambiguous. Between the trimmed V and J ends, which lost 1 base and 2 bases, there was a span of 11 bases. Germline V gene lookup returns CDR1 SGHNT and CDR2 YYREEE (reference sequence). CDR3 size: 15 residues. DNA for the CDR3: TGTGCCAGCAGCTTGCCCGCGGTAGCCACAGATACGCAGTATTTT. Its protein product is CASSLPAVATDTQYF.

V gene TRBV18 combines with J gene TRBJ2-7; D unresolved. There are 15 residues in the CDR3. Trimming took off 3 bases at V and 3 bases at J, with 15 bases between the two ends. Germline values: CDR1 KGHSH, CDR2 LQKENI. In DNA, the CDR3 is TGTGCCAGCTCACCCTCCCTCTTCCTAAGCTACGAGCAGTACTTC. As protein: CASSPSLFLSYEQYF.

V is TRBV20-1 and J is TRBJ2-5; 8 nucleotides match TRBD1. The junction had 6 bases not matched to a gene; V was cut back by 2 bases and J by 7 bases. The CDR3 is 13 residues long. Germline-derived CDR1 and CDR2 are DFQATT and SNEGSKA (reference sequence). The CDR3 loop reads CSARQTGGGTQYF. CDR3 in DNA: TGCAGTGCTAGACAAACAGGGGGTGGGACCCAGTACTTC.

The sample holds many counts of this clonotype. J is TRBJ2-1 and V is TRBV12-3 or TRBV12-4, with D possibly being TRBD1 or TRBD2 (5 bases each). The CDR3 consists of 15 residues. Deletions cut 7 bases from V and 5 bases from J, with 18 bases between. The CDR3 nucleotides are TGTGCCAGCACCGGGACCACCCCCCGGAACAATGAGCAGTTCTTC. Protein product: CASTGTTPRNNEQFF.

This clonotype was observed many times. The V call is TRBV12-3 or TRBV12-4, the J call TRBJ2-2; D is perhaps TRBD1 (5 bases). This CDR3 has 14 residues. Trimming removed 6 bases from V and 5 bases from J, with 13 bases in between. As DNA, the CDR3 is TGTGCCAGCAGCTCCCGACAGAGAACCGGGGAGCTGTTTTTT. Translated: CASSSRQRTGELFF.

The chain carries TRBV7-8 and TRBJ1-5; 8 bases match TRBD1. The CDR3 totals 16 residues. CDR1 and CDR2 (germline): SGHVS, FQNEAQ. With V trimmed by 5 bases and J by 3 bases, 9 bases remained unmatched. DNA of the CDR3: TGTGCCAGCAGCAAAGACAGGGGTCCGATCAATCAGCCCCAGCATTTT. Its translation is CASSKDRGPINQPQHF.

A few counts support this clonotype. The gene calls are TRBV5-6 and TRBJ2-1; D is perhaps TRBD1 or TRBD2 (6 bases each). V lost 6 bases, J lost 10 bases, and 17 bases lay in between. This CDR3 spans 13 amino acids. Germline values: CDR1 SGHDT, CDR2 YYEEEE. The CDR3 loop reads CASTLLLGGEQFF. In nucleotides, the CDR3 is TGTGCCAGCACCCTGTTACTCGGGGGCGAGCAGTTCTTC.

The chain recombines TRBV12-3 or TRBV12-4 with TRBJ2-2; no clear D. The length of the CDR3 is 15 residues. The V and J ends lost 6 bases and 3 bases respectively, with 14 bases between them. In nucleotides, the CDR3 is TGTGCCAGCAGCCGCTTCGAGGAACACACCGGGGAGCTGTTTTTT. Amino acid sequence: CASSRFEEHTGELFF.

The table lists this clonotype with a few counts. This sequence joins TRBV5-1 and TRBJ2-1; a weak D match, TRBD1 (6 bases). V lost 2 bases and J lost 4, with 13 bases in between. The CDR3 sequence is 15 residues long. Germline loops: CDR1 SGHRS, CDR2 YFSETQ. This chain's CDR3 is CASSFQLTGYNEQFF. CDR3 nucleotide sequence: TGCGCCAGCAGCTTCCAACTTACAGGGTACAATGAGCAGTTCTTC.